This TCR beta chain was obtained from a study of shared clonotypes between healthy human individuals. Here immunoSEQ multiplex PCR was the method, and the copy in TCRdb shows in-frame clones only, minus some. The sample holds roughly 220,000 clones, approximately 65% seen once. From germline, CDR1 is MRHNA and CDR2 SNTAGT. The J segment lost 6 bases and the V segment lost 2 bases, leaving 4 bases of the junction unmatched. This CDR3 is 15 amino acids long. Input material: memory CD4+ T cells sorted from blood. Subset meaning: CD45RA-negative fraction. The V gene is TRBV6-4, the J gene TRBJ2-2, with TRBD1 identical over 9 bases. The receptor was isolated from a man aged 25 to 40 in good health. CDR3 in amino acids: CASSDLGQGSGELFF. The CDR3 DNA sequence: TGTGCCAGCAGTGACCTGGGACAGGGCTCCGGGGAGCTGTTTTTT.